The 10 T cell receptor beta chains below were found in one sample sequenced in a study of blood T cell repertoires in COVID-19. The data were produced by immunoSEQ multiplex PCR, yet TCRdb's version contains in-frame clones alone and is incomplete. Here the sample spans roughly 340,000 clones, around 87% being singletons. The sequenced sample was peripheral blood. These TCRs come from a woman aged 45-65 years with COVID-19, enrolled during active disease.

This clone was seen more than once but under ten times. The genes are TRBV7-8 and TRBJ1-1; a weak D match, TRBD1 (5 bases). Germline CDR1 SGHVS, CDR2 FQNEAQ. With 5 bases removed from V and 3 bases from J, the gap between germline ends came to 16 bases. The length of the CDR3 is 15 residues. The CDR3, as DNA: TGTGCCAGCAGCCTTTGGAGGGGTCGAGACACTGAAGCTTTCTTT. This translates into CASSLWRGRDTEAFF.

The count of this clone is one. The chain employs TRBV6-2 or TRBV6-3 and TRBJ2-1, with 8 bases matching TRBD2. Trimming removed 0 bases from V and 1 base from J; junction bases left unmatched: 8. CDR3 length: 18 residues. From germline, CDR1 is MNHEY and CDR2 SVGEGT. This chain's CDR3 is CASSYSGPAGVSYNEQFF. CDR3 bases: TGTGCCAGCAGTTACTCGGGTCCAGCGGGAGTATCCTACAATGAGCAGTTCTTC.

The genes are TRBV9 and TRBJ2-2, with TRBD1 as a possible D gene (6 bases). The CDR3 runs 14 residues. The ends were cut back, 6 bases at V and 13 bases at J, with 22 bases in the middle. Germline-derived CDR1 and CDR2 are SGDLS and YYNGEE. The CDR3 sequence is CASTLWDTPRGLFF. The CDR3 coding sequence is TGTGCCAGCACCCTTTGGGACACCCCCCGAGGGCTGTTTTTT.

This chain uses TRBV7-7 with TRBJ2-7; D is unclear. The CDR3 runs 16 residues. Per germline, CDR1 SSHAT and CDR2 FNYEAQ (reference sequence). V dropped 1 base and J dropped 3 bases, with 16 bases sitting between them. CDR3: CASSLGVAQACYEQYF. For the CDR3, the DNA is TGTGCCAGCAGCTTAGGGGTGGCGCAGGCGTGCTACGAGCAGTACTTC. Supplemented by reference TRBV7-7 and TRBJ2-7, the full variable domain reads GAGVSQSPRYKVTKRGQDVTLRCDPISSHATLYWYQQALGQGPEFLTYFNYEAQPDKSGLPSDRFSAERPEGSISTLTIQRTEQRDSAMYRCASSLGVAQACYEQYFGPGTRLTVT.

The rearrangement joins TRBV3-1 (or the pseudogene TRBV3-2) to TRBJ2-7, with TRBD1 matching over 10 bases. Germline-derived CDR1 and CDR2 are LGHDT and YNNKEL (reference sequence). V was clipped by 4 bases and J by 5 bases; unmatched bases: 8. This CDR3 comprises 15 residues. The CDR3 bases are TGTGCCAGCAGCCCGCGGGACAGGGGACAGGACGAGCAGTACTTC. Its protein is CASSPRDRGQDEQYF.

J is TRBJ1-2 and V is TRBV12-3 or TRBV12-4; no clear D gene. V was shortened by 5 bases and J by 5 bases, with 9 bases between the two germline ends. The length of the CDR3 is 12 residues. Here the CDR3 DNA reads TGTGCCAGCAGTCCGTCGGGGTATGGCTACACCTTC. Amino acids: CASSPSGYGYTF.

This chain connects TRBV18 to TRBJ1-2; 7 nucleotides line up with TRBD1. The CDR3 runs 16 residues. Per germline, CDR1 KGHSH and CDR2 LQKENI. With 3 bases clipped from V and 1 base from J, the junction kept 8 bases outside the gene matches. The CDR3 nucleotides are TGTGCCAGCTCACCTACAGGGGCGACCTTTAACTATGGCTACACCTTC. This sequence encodes CASSPTGATFNYGYTF.

V usage is TRBV4-3 and J usage is TRBJ1-2, with D possibly TRBD1 on 5 matching bases. Germline V lookup: CDR1 LGHNA, CDR2 YSLEER. The CDR3 spans 15 residues. Trimming took off 0 bases at V and 8 bases at J, with 16 bases between the two ends. In DNA, the CDR3 is TGCGCCAGCAGCCAAGATAGGGGCAGGGTGGGCGGCTACACCTTC. Amino acid sequence: CASSQDRGRVGGYTF.

In this sample, this clone turned up once. V and J are TRBV5-1 and TRBJ2-7; 8 bases line up with TRBD2. Germline CDR1 is SGHRS and CDR2 is YFSETQ. The ends lost 4 bases at V and 7 bases at J; junction bases unmatched: 10. This CDR3 is 14 amino acids long. The CDR3 loop reads CASSPVAGSSEQYF. In DNA, the CDR3 is TGCGCCAGCAGCCCAGTAGCGGGATCGAGTGAGCAGTACTTC.

The chain employs TRBV7-2 and TRBJ2-1; weak D call: TRBD2 (6 bases). V lost 5 bases and J lost 0, with 14 bases in between. The CDR3 has 16 residues. CDR1 is SGHTA, CDR2 FQGNSA, per germline. The CDR3 sequence is CASSRIAASSYNEQFF. The CDR3, as DNA: TGTGCCAGCAGCCGGATAGCGGCAAGCTCCTACAATGAGCAGTTCTTC.